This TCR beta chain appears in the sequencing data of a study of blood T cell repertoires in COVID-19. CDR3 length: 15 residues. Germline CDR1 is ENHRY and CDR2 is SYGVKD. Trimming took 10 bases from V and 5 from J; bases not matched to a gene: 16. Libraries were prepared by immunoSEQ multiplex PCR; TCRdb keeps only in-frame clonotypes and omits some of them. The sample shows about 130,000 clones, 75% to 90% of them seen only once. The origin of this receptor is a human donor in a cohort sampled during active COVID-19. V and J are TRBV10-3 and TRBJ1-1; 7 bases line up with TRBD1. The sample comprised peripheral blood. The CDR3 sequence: CATSQLGGEGTEAFF. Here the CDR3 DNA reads TGTGCCACCTCACAATTAGGGGGCGAGGGAACTGAAGCTTTCTTT.